Below, one T cell receptor (beta chain) is given with its context. In germline, CDR1 is LNHDA, CDR2 SQIVND (reference sequence). The CDR3 sequence is 13 residues long. V lost 9 bases and J lost 3, with 9 bases in between. The data were taken from a study of control samples from healthy donors and cancer patients. Generated by immunoSEQ multiplex PCR, the TCRdb table keeps only in-frame clones and is missing some. The sample shows some 99,000 clones, 75% to 95% of them seen only once. The chain is built from TRBV19 and TRBJ2-6; D gene ambiguous. This receptor was identified in a human donor in good health. The donor label of this sample is uncertain. Sequenced input: blood. The CDR3 DNA follows: TGTGCCAGCCGAACTGGTGGGGCCAACGTCCTGACTTTC. Amino acid sequence: CASRTGGANVLTF.